The 30 T cell receptor beta chains in this list originate from one sample, sequenced in a study of monozygotic twins with inflammatory bowel disease. TCRdb reprocessed the 5' RACE reads and stores each CDR3 protein as one record, lacking DNA. Its table lists about 300,000 distinct CDR3 sequences. Sequencing used blood. All receptors derive from a human donor with ulcerative colitis or Crohn's disease, or a healthy co-twin of an affected twin (not recorded which).

The chain links TRBV20-1 to TRBJ2-3; TCRdb's D call of TRBD2 is untestable without DNA. CDR1 is DFQATT and CDR2 is SNEGSKA in the germline V gene (reference sequence). The CDR3 length is 17 residues. CDR3 sequence reads: CSARDLTEGPDGGTQYF.

The rearrangement joins TRBV4-2 to TRBJ2-7; TCRdb outputs TRBD2, but without DNA this stays unchecked. The CDR3 sequence is 19 residues long. Germline CDR1 LGHNA, CDR2 YNFKEQ. This CDR3 is CASIKGPGLGSGGNYEQYF.

This chain joins TRBV14 and TRBJ2-7; with no DNA, the TCRdb D assignment of TRBD1 cannot be verified. This CDR3 comprises 13 residues. The V gene's germline CDR1 is SGHDN and CDR2 FVKESK. The CDR3 protein is CASSNRDRVEQYF.

V gene TRBV12-3 or TRBV12-4 combines with J gene TRBJ2-3; with no DNA, the TCRdb D assignment of TRBD2 cannot be verified. The CDR3 totals 15 residues. CDR3 residues: CASRAGLARSNTQYF.

This sequence joins TRBV7-9 and TRBJ1-3; TCRdb's D gene call, TRBD1, goes unchecked for lack of DNA. The CDR3 sequence is 15 residues long. CDR1 SEHNR and CDR2 FQNEAQ come from the germline V gene (reference sequence). The CDR3 region is CASTRQGVGGNTIYF.

This rearrangement joins TRBV12-3 or TRBV12-4 to TRBJ1-1; no DNA is available, so the TRBD1 call from TCRdb remains unchecked. The CDR3 spans 11 residues. This CDR3 is CASSYSGGAFF.

The rearrangement joins TRBV29-1 to TRBJ1-2; without DNA, the TCRdb call of TRBD1 cannot be checked. CDR1 is SQVTM and CDR2 is ANQGSEA in the germline V gene. The CDR3 is 12 residues long. CDR3 region: CSVLPGSYGYTF.

This rearrangement joins TRBV6-5 to TRBJ2-2. This CDR3 is built from 16 residues. Germline V lookup: CDR1 MNHEY, CDR2 SVGAGI. CDR3 sequence reads: CASSSPTSGFTGELFF.

The CDR3 here is CASSFDRASRNTIYF. The rearrangement uses TRBV6-5 and TRBJ1-3; the TRBD1 assignment by TCRdb is unverifiable without DNA. CDR1 is MNHEY and CDR2 is SVGAGI in the germline V gene. This CDR3 region has 15 residues.

This sequence joins TRBV5-5 and TRBJ2-7; TCRdb's D call of TRBD1 is untestable without DNA. CDR1 is SGHKS and CDR2 is YYEKEE in the germline V gene (reference sequence). This CDR3 spans 16 amino acids. CDR3 sequence: CASSTDPGTGTYEQYF. Filled out from reference TRBV5-5 and TRBJ2-7, the complete variable domain reads DAGVTQSPTHLIKTRGQQVTLRCSPISGHKSVSWYQQVLGQGPQFIFQYYEKEERGRGNFPDRFSARQFPNYSSELNVNALLLGDSALYLCASSTDPGTGTYEQYFGPGTRLTVT.

The rearrangement links TRBV15 to TRBJ2-2; with no DNA, the TCRdb D assignment of TRBD2 cannot be verified. The length of the CDR3 is 15 residues. Germline CDR1 LNHNV, CDR2 YYDKDF (reference sequence). CDR3 region: CATSRPGLTTGELFF.

This CDR3 reads CASSLEGTGTYNEQFF. The chain has TRBV7-3 and TRBJ2-1; lacking DNA, the TRBD1 call made by TCRdb goes unchecked. The length of the CDR3 is 16 residues. Germline CDR1 is SGHTA and CDR2 is FQGTGA.

This CDR3 reads CASSQDDGLDYNSPLHF. The chain employs TRBV4-3 and TRBJ1-6. The CDR3 is 17 amino acids. Germline CDR1 reads LGHNA; CDR2 reads YSLEER.

The chain has TRBV9 and TRBJ2-1; TCRdb designates TRBD1, a call that cannot be tested without DNA. Germline-derived CDR1 and CDR2 are SGDLS and YYNGEE. The CDR3 runs 16 residues. CDR3: CASSPRTGIAYNEQFF.

This chain joins TRBV7-2 and TRBJ2-7; TCRdb lists TRBD2, though no DNA is available to test this call. Germline V lookup: CDR1 SGHTA, CDR2 FQGNSA. The CDR3 runs 17 residues. CDR3 residues: CASSNRLAGGRLYEQYF.

The chain carries TRBV29-1 and TRBJ1-1. Looked up from germline, CDR1 is SQVTM and CDR2 is ANQGSEA. The CDR3 totals 12 residues. This CDR3 reads CSVYRIPTEAFF.

V gene TRBV20-1 combines with J gene TRBJ1-1; the TRBD1 assignment by TCRdb is unverifiable without DNA. The CDR3 has 12 amino acids. CDR1 DFQATT and CDR2 SNEGSKA come from the germline V gene (reference sequence). This chain's CDR3 is CSARGGATEAFF.

The V and J genes are TRBV10-3 and TRBJ2-5; with no DNA, the TCRdb D assignment of TRBD1 cannot be verified. The CDR3 loop spans 15 amino acids. The germline V gene encodes CDR1 ENHRY and CDR2 SYGVKD. This CDR3 reads CAISETGQTRETQYF.

The chain joins TRBV7-2 to TRBJ2-7. The CDR3 runs to 15 residues. Germline V gene sequence: CDR1 SGHTA, CDR2 FQGNSA. CDR3 region: CASSLPAPLRGWQYF.

J is TRBJ1-3 and V is TRBV7-9; TCRdb lists TRBD1, though no DNA is available to test this call. There are 16 residues in the CDR3. Germline loops: CDR1 SEHNR, CDR2 FQNEAQ (reference sequence). This CDR3 reads CASSPPDGSSGNTIYF.

The genes are TRBV19 and TRBJ2-3. The germline gives CDR1 LNHDA, CDR2 SQIVND (reference sequence). The CDR3 spans 12 residues. The CDR3 protein is CASSIRPDTQYF. Full variable domain (missing parts from reference TRBV19 and TRBJ2-3): DGGITQSPKYLFRKEGQNVTLSCEQNLNHDAMYWYRQDPGQGLRLIYYSQIVNDFQKGDIAEGYSVSREKKESFPLTVTSAQKNPTAFYLCASSIRPDTQYFGPGTRLTVL.

V and J are TRBV7-8 and TRBJ2-3. Germline lookup yields CDR1 SGHVS and CDR2 FQNEAQ. The CDR3 sequence is 13 residues long. The CDR3 here is CASSLQSFDTQYF.

This chain connects TRBV12-3 or TRBV12-4 to TRBJ2-2; TCRdb gives TRBD1 as the D gene, but with no DNA this cannot be confirmed. The CDR3 is 14 residues long. This chain's CDR3 is CASRVREDTGELFF.

The chain couples TRBV3-1 to TRBJ1-1. Germline V CDR1 and CDR2: LGHDT, YNNKEL (reference sequence). This CDR3 has 14 residues. CDR3 region: CASSLFSVSAEAFF.

The J gene is TRBJ2-5, the V gene TRBV7-2. The CDR3 is made up of 14 amino acids. Germline V CDR1 and CDR2: SGHTA, FQGNSA. CDR3 sequence: CASSLAWSKETQYF.

The V call is TRBV2, the J call TRBJ2-6; TCRdb's D call, TRBD1, is unchecked because there is no DNA. The CDR3 has 15 amino acids. Germline CDR1 and CDR2: SNHLY and FYNNEI. This chain's CDR3 is CASSDDSSGANVLTF.

V gene TRBV7-9 combines with J gene TRBJ1-2; TCRdb's D call of TRBD1 is untestable without DNA. Germline CDR1 and CDR2: SEHNR and FQNEAQ (reference sequence). The CDR3 totals 15 residues. The CDR3 sequence: CASSFLGPGQGAYTF.

The chain has TRBV5-1 and TRBJ2-1; with no DNA, the TCRdb D assignment of TRBD1 cannot be verified. The CDR3 has 16 residues. CDR1 SGHRS and CDR2 YFSETQ come from the germline V gene. CDR3: CASSLTGTGIYNEQFF.

This rearrangement joins TRBV28 to TRBJ1-1. The CDR3 consists of 13 residues. In germline, CDR1 is MDHEN, CDR2 SYDVKM. The CDR3: CASSPGVTGKAFF.

The rearrangement uses TRBV5-5 and TRBJ2-5. The CDR3 covers 11 residues. Germline assignment: CDR1 SGHKS and CDR2 YYEKEE (reference sequence). CDR3 sequence: CASSPKETQYF.